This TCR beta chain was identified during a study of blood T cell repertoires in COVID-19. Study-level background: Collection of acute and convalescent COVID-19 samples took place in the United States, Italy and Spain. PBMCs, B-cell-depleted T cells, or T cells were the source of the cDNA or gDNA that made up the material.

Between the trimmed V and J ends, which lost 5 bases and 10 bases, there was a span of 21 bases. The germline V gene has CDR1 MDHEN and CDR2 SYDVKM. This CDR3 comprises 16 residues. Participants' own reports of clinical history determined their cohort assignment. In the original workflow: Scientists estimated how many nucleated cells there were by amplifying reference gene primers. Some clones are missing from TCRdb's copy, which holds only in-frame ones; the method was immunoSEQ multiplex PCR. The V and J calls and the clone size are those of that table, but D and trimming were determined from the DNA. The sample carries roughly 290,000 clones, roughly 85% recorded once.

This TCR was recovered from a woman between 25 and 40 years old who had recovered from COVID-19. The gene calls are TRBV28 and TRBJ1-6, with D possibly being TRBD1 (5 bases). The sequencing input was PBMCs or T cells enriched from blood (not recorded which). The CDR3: CASSPLSPAGYSPLHF. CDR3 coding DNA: TGTGCCAGCAGTCCCCTGAGCCCCGCAGGGTACTCACCCCTCCACTTT.